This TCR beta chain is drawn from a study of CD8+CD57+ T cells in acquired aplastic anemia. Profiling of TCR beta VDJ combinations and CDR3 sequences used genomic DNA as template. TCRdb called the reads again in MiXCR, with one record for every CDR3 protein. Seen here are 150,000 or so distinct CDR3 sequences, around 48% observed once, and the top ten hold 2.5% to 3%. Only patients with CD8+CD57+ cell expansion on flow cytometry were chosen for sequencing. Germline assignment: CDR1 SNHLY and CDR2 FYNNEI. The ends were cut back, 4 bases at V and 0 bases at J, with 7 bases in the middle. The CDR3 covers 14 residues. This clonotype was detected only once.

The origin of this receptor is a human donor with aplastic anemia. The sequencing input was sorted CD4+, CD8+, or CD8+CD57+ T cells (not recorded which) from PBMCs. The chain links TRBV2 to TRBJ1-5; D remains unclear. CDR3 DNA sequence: TGTGCCAGCAGTGGGGTAAATAGCAATCAGCCCCAGCATTTT. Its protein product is CASSGVNSNQPQHF.